The next 13 T cell receptor beta chains were all read from a single sample in a study of blood T cell repertoires in COVID-19. The method was immunoSEQ multiplex PCR; TCRdb's version includes in-frame clones alone and lacks a portion of them. The top ten clones hold 22% of a sample with 150,000 or so clones, 70% to 85% of them seen once. Source material: peripheral blood. These receptors all stem from a woman older than 75 with acute or convalescent COVID-19.

This clone has only a few counts. This chain joins TRBV6-5 and TRBJ2-2, with TRBD2 matching 12 bases. In germline, CDR1 is MNHEY, CDR2 SVGAGI. This CDR3 contains 15 residues. V gave up 2 bases and J gave up 8 bases; unmatched junction bases: 3. CDR3 sequence reads: CASSYELAGGGELFF. In nucleotides, the CDR3 is TGTGCCAGCAGTTACGAACTAGCGGGAGGAGGGGAGCTGTTTTTT.

The chain links TRBV20-1 to TRBJ1-1; possibly TRBD1 for D (6 bases). The CDR3 length is 14 residues. CDR1 is DFQATT, CDR2 SNEGSKA, per germline (reference sequence). Trimming removed 3 bases from V and 1 base from J, with 12 bases in between. CDR3: CSASETGKNTEAFF. CDR3 nucleotide sequence: TGCAGTGCTAGTGAAACAGGGAAGAACACTGAAGCTTTCTTT.

The chain combines TRBV15 with TRBJ2-3; 8 positions match TRBD2. CDR3 size: 13 residues. Trimming cost V 7 bases and J 6 bases; bases outside gene matches: 6. In germline, CDR1 is LNHNV, CDR2 YYDKDF (reference sequence). The CDR3 DNA sequence: TGTGCCACCACTAGCGGGCGAGGGGATACGCAGTATTTT. Residues: CATTSGRGDTQYF.

As to this clone: This specimen includes other DNA sequences encoding the same CDR3. This chain joins TRBV6-5 and TRBJ1-2; 11 bases map to TRBD1. V trimming: 6 bases; J trimming: 1 base; junction bases outside the gene matches: 4. The CDR3 consists of 15 residues. The germline gives CDR1 MNHEY, CDR2 SVGAGI. CDR3 residues: CASRAGTGGNYGYTF. The CDR3 coding sequence is TGTGCCAGCAGGGCCGGGACAGGGGGTAACTATGGCTACACCTTC.

This clone was seen more than once but under ten times. V is TRBV6-2 or TRBV6-3 and J is TRBJ2-7; 11 bases line up with TRBD2. V was clipped by 4 bases and J by 4 bases; unmatched bases: 9. Germline V lookup: CDR1 MNHEY, CDR2 SVGEGT. This CDR3 comprises 16 residues. The CDR3 here is CASSFGASGRWYEQYF. In DNA, the CDR3 is TGTGCCAGCAGTTTCGGCGCTAGCGGGAGGTGGTACGAGCAGTACTTC.

The chain has TRBV7-9 and TRBJ2-1, with D unclear. The CDR3 length is 13 residues. The germline gives CDR1 SEHNR, CDR2 FQNEAQ (reference sequence). Trimming stripped 4 bases from V and 7 bases from J, with 11 bases between. CDR3 DNA sequence: TGTGCCAGCAGCTCAAGAAACAGAAATGAGCAGTTCTTC. Protein: CASSSRNRNEQFF.

The chain employs TRBV12-3 or TRBV12-4 and TRBJ2-5, with 10 bases that match TRBD2. The CDR3 sequence is 13 residues long. After removal of 7 bases from V and 5 bases from J, the junction contained 4 bases not matched to a gene. The CDR3 region is CASTLSGRETQYF. The CDR3 nucleotides read TGTGCCAGCACCCTTAGCGGGAGGGAGACCCAGTACTTC.

This clone was detected only a few times. The rearrangement joins TRBV4-3 to TRBJ2-2; D remains ambiguous. The CDR3 has 14 residues. The ends were cut back, 0 bases at V and 15 bases at J, with 17 bases in the middle. Looked up from germline, CDR1 is LGHNA and CDR2 is YSLEER. CDR3 nucleotide sequence: TGCGCCAGCAGCCAAGATGTAGAATCTATTTCGATGTTTTTT. Residues: CASSQDVESISMFF.

The chain recombines TRBV18 with TRBJ2-7, with 9 bases identical to TRBD1. V lost 2 bases to trimming and J lost 2 bases; unmatched junction nucleotides: 10. Germline CDR1 KGHSH, CDR2 LQKENI. The CDR3 spans 17 residues. CDR3 DNA: TGTGCCAGCTCACCAAATGAGTTCGGACAGGGGACCTACGAGCAGTACTTC. Translated, it gives CASSPNEFGQGTYEQYF.

V is TRBV5-8 and J is TRBJ1-2, with D possibly matching TRBD1 (6 bases). The CDR3 extends over 14 amino acids. The V end lost 2 bases, the J end lost 2 bases, and 10 bases lay between the germline ends. Per germline, CDR1 SGHTS and CDR2 YDEGEE. CDR3 DNA sequence: TGTGCCAGCAGCTTCGGGACACCAAACTATGGCTACACCTTC. It encodes CASSFGTPNYGYTF.

V and J are TRBV5-4 and TRBJ1-2; 7 bases are shared with TRBD1. V trimming: 5 bases; J trimming: 6 bases; junction bases outside the gene matches: 4. The germline CDR1 and CDR2 sequences are SGHNT and YYREEE (reference sequence). The CDR3 extends over 12 amino acids. The CDR3 DNA is TGTGCCAGCAGTACAGGGGCCGATGGCTACACCTTC. It encodes CASSTGADGYTF.

The CDR3 region is CASSLAQGGVTGELFF. DNA for the CDR3: TGTGCCAGCAGCTTAGCTCAGGGAGGGGTCACCGGGGAGCTGTTTTTT. The chain recombines TRBV7-2 with TRBJ2-2, with 7 positions matching TRBD2. Trimming at V came to 0 bases and at J to 4 bases, leaving 5 bases not matched to a gene. The germline CDR1 and CDR2 sequences are SGHTA and FQGNSA. The CDR3 contains 16 residues. The whole variable domain, filled in from reference TRBV7-2 and TRBJ2-2, reads GAGVSQSPSNKVTEKGKDVELRCDPISGHTALYWYRQSLGQGLEFLIYFQGNSAPDKSGLPSDRFSAERTGGSVSTLTIQRTQQEDSAVYLCASSLAQGGVTGELFFGEGSRLTVL.

This clone appeared once. The V call is TRBV3-1 (or the pseudogene TRBV3-2), the J call TRBJ1-2; maybe TRBD1 (5 bases). The CDR3 is made up of 13 amino acids. The germline V and J ends were trimmed by 5 bases and 14 bases, with 21 bases remaining between them. Germline lookup yields CDR1 LGHDT and CDR2 YNNKEL (reference sequence). The CDR3 DNA is TGTGCCAGCAGCGTGACAGTTGGTGGCCAGGGTACCTTC. Amino acid sequence: CASSVTVGGQGTF.